This T cell receptor beta chain was retrieved from a study of shared clonotypes between healthy human individuals. Study findings and constraints: Several donors held about 5% of naive CD4 clonotypes in common.

V was clipped by 5 bases and J by 3 bases, with 8 bases between them. This CDR3 spans 12 amino acids. Germline CDR1 is SEHNR and CDR2 is FQNEAQ (reference sequence). As originally analysed: Filtering differed since immunoSEQ provided only junctions, with no quality scores. Profiling relied on immunoSEQ multiplex PCR, and the TCRdb table lists in-frame clones only, not all of them. D and trimming were read from the DNA, whereas the V and J calls and clone size are those reported in that table. The sample shows over a million clones, 95% to 97% of them seen only once. Notes on this clone: The antigen is undetermined.

This rearrangement joins TRBV7-9 to TRBJ2-7; D perhaps matches TRBD1 (6 bases). The sequenced sample consisted of naive CD4+ T cells sorted from blood. Subset described: CD45RA+ positively selected. The sequence derives from a man aged 30-40 years in good health. CDR3 protein: CASSRTDYEQYF. The DNA for the CDR3 is TGTGCCAGCAGCCGGACAGACTACGAGCAGTACTTC.